Sequencing of this T cell receptor (beta chain) was carried out in a study of blood T cells in healthy people across ages. The CDR3 sequence is 17 residues long. V lost 0 bases, J lost 4 bases, and 19 bases lay in between. Germline CDR1 and CDR2: SEHNR and FQNEAQ (reference sequence). Sample-barcoded 5' priming and a J-beta primer mix drove a second PCR of roughly 7 to 11 cycles. Every individual sample yielded 2.5 million or more paired-end reads (each containing CDR3). TCRdb re-derived calls from the 5' RACE reads in MiXCR, one entry per CDR3 protein. The table includes 800,000 or so distinct CDR3 sequences, approximately 25% detected once. The same data also went into a second study, on T cells of mothers and their children.

The rearrangement links TRBV7-9 to TRBJ2-7; D is possibly TRBD2 (5 bases). The TCR was taken from a boy aged 10-17 years in good health. The sequencing sample was made of blood. The CDR3 DNA is TGTGCCAGCAGCTTAGCTGGGCCGGGGTTGCGGCAATACGAGCAGTACTTC. Amino acids: CASSLAGPGLRQYEQYF.